This T cell receptor beta chain was recorded in a study of blood T cell repertoires in COVID-19 (dated by TCRdb to about 2020). Notes on the research overall: Samples from collaborators originated in the United States, Italy and Spain and spanned both the acute and convalescent phases of COVID-19. The material from the prospective study consisted of cDNA or gDNA derived from T cells, B-cell-depleted T cells, or PBMCs. Subjects who had been exposed to COVID-19, were actively infected with it, or had recovered from it provided the deeply sampled blood TCRbeta repertoires that made up the dataset. A freely available public database, intended as a resource for researchers studying the immune response to SARS-CoV-2, is where the repertoires were released. The samples were drawn from the first 160 participants of the ongoing ImmuneRACE study and from over a thousand subjects provided by 6 global collaborators. Nearly every sample came with metadata listing a de-identified subject ID, COVID-19 status, age in years and sex. Where HLA class I and class II types were available, the types were taken from metadata supplied by the sample provider, not from assay-based typing. Here is what the overall study found, with its caveats: The quantity of clinical and demographic metadata differed by source and by participant and was supplied without curation.

TCRbeta CDR3 regions were amplified from genomic DNA by means of the immunoSEQ Assay, a bias-controlled multiplex PCR. The authors processed their data as follows. The number of nucleated cells in each sample was estimated from the amplification of reference gene primers within the assay. Sequence reads were collapsed and filtered to measure the absolute abundance of every unique TCRbeta CDR3 rearrangement. For each sample, productive Simpson clonality was calculated as the square root of Simpson's diversity index over productive rearrangements. Sourced from immuneACCESS, this table was stored by TCRdb with only in-frame sequences that have V and J called. A share of the clones is absent; for the studies checked, an unresolved V gene accounts for under half, and the remainder has no known explanation. That table is the source of V, J and clone size, and D and trimming were worked out from the DNA. The sample data list approximately 200,000 clones, and around 82% of these were observed just once. The top ten clones comprise 7% to 9% of the sample.

Its CDR3 holds 17 amino acids, cysteine through phenylalanine. The only DNA kept is the CDR3, 51 bases in frame from the first base. CDR1 and CDR2 (SGHTA, FQGNSA) derive from the germline V gene. Trimming leaves V shorter by 3 bases and J shorter by 0 bases, with the junction holding 4 bases beyond the gene matches. This clone was picked up one time. What antigen it recognizes has not been identified. Per-base quality was not reported, and no clone a single base away is much larger than it. Participants in the prospective study were aged roughly 18 to 100 years, lived in 20 to 25 United States geographic areas, and enrolled through a virtual design. Cohort assignment in the prospective study relied on participant-reported clinical history from a screening survey and a study questionnaire. For ImmuneRACE Cohort 3, a participant was defined as recovered based on two consecutive negative NP/OP PCR tests, clearance by a healthcare professional, or resolution of symptoms. In the prospective study, mobile phlebotomists collected whole blood, serum and a nasopharyngeal or oropharyngeal swab from each participant. Over a roughly 2-month period, participants in the prospective study had the option of providing additional blood draws and questionnaires. Prospective study blood samples were shipped either frozen or at room temperature before DNA extraction.

Sequenced sample: PBMCs or T cells enriched from blood (not recorded which). The sequence is built from TRBV7-2 and TRBJ2-3, and TRBD2 matches 12 of the central bases. The receptor was derived from a man aged 35 to 55 who had recovered from COVID-19. Here the CDR3 is given as CASSFGLAGPSTDTQYF. Read as DNA, the sequence is TGTGCCAGCAGCTTTGGACTAGCGGGGCCCAGCACAGATACGCAGTATTTT.